This T cell receptor (beta chain) was captured in a study of T-cell reconstitution after alpha-beta-depleted transplantation in children. As it was prepared, the TCRbeta library received unique molecular identifiers. TCRdb re-called the PCR reads with MiXCR, one entry per CDR3 protein. Among hundreds of thousands of distinct CDR3 sequences listed, 15% to 20% were seen once. This clonotype was counted a single time. This may come from a read error, since a much larger clone is one base off. The sequences come from PBMCs from the stem cell graft donor, collected from the stem cell graft. The clonotype comes from a human donor who donated a stem cell graft to a child with acute myeloid leukemia.

As DNA, the CDR3 is TGTGCCAGCAGCCTTGCTTCCCTCGGCGGCGGAGCTTTCTTT. This encodes CASSLASLGGGAFF. The rearrangement uses TRBV4-2 and TRBJ1-1; D not certain. The CDR3 covers 14 residues. Germline assignment: CDR1 LGHNA and CDR2 YNFKEQ. The germline V and J ends were trimmed by 4 bases and 10 bases, with 19 bases remaining between them.